Shown below are 9 T cell receptor beta chains from a single sample sequenced in a study of T cells after yellow fever vaccination. In TCRdb, the 5' RACE reads were re-called with MiXCR into one record per CDR3 protein. The sample lists more than 120,000 distinct CDR3 sequences; 7.7% were seen once. Sequenced here: CD4+ T cells sorted from PBMCs, sampled 5 days after the yellow fever booster vaccination. The receptors derive from a man aged 30 to 45 who received the YFV17D yellow fever vaccine.

This clonotype was detected many times. The chain recombines TRBV3-1 with TRBJ2-3; D is unclear. Trimming removed 6 bases at V and 3 bases at J, with 4 bases between. This CDR3 is 11 amino acids long. CDR1 is LGHDT and CDR2 is YNNKEL in the germline V gene (reference sequence). The CDR3 DNA reads TGTGCCAGCAGTCAAACAGATACGCAGTATTTT. Encoded protein: CASSQTDTQYF.

This clonotype was observed at least ten times. The chain links TRBV7-2 to TRBJ2-5; D perhaps matches TRBD1 (5 bases). The CDR3 has 14 residues. With 4 bases removed from V and 5 bases from J, the gap between germline ends came to 14 bases. CDR1 is SGHTA and CDR2 is FQGNSA in the germline V gene. CDR3 DNA: TGTGCCAGCAGCTCCCGAGCAGGGTGGGAGACCCAGTACTTC. Amino acid sequence: CASSSRAGWETQYF.

This clonotype has a count of ten or more. The chain uses TRBV19 and TRBJ2-2; D gene ambiguous. CDR3 length equals 15 residues. Germline CDR1 and CDR2: LNHDA and SQIVND (reference sequence). Trimming stripped 6 bases from V and 2 bases from J, with 13 bases between. The CDR3 DNA follows: TGTGCCAGTAGCCCCCTGGACGGCAACACCGGGGAGCTGTTTTTT. Encoded protein: CASSPLDGNTGELFF.

As concerns this clonotype: This could be a read error, since a much larger clone is one nucleotide away. The rearrangement joins TRBV9 to TRBJ2-7; D may be TRBD1 (5 bases). V lost 2 bases, J lost 1 base, and 10 bases lay in between. Germline V gene sequence: CDR1 SGDLS, CDR2 YYNGEE. This CDR3 is 14 amino acids long. CDR3 DNA: TGTGCCAGCAGCGTTTGCCCAGGGTCCTACGAGCAGTACTTC. This gives the protein CASSVCPGSYEQYF.

This clonotype showed up many times. Here the CDR3 DNA reads TGTGCCAGCTCACCAACGGGACCGGTGGAATACGAGCAGTACTTC. Translated: CASSPTGPVEYEQYF. The chain combines TRBV18 with TRBJ2-7, with D perhaps being TRBD1 or TRBD2 (5 bases each). The V end lost 2 bases, the J end lost 4 bases, and 15 bases lay between the germline ends. This CDR3 region has 15 residues. The germline V gene has CDR1 KGHSH and CDR2 LQKENI. The entire variable domain, with the rest obtained from reference TRBV18 and TRBJ2-7, is as follows: NAGVMQNPRHLVRRRGQEARLRCSPMKGHSHVYWYRQLPEEGLKFMVYLQKENIIDESGMPKERFSAEFPKEGPSILRIQQVVRGDSAAYFCASSPTGPVEYEQYFGPGTRLTVT.

This clonotype was recorded at least ten times. The genes are TRBV7-2 and TRBJ2-7, with D unresolved. The CDR3 runs 14 residues. Germline values: CDR1 SGHTA, CDR2 FQGNSA. Trimming took 2 bases from V and 2 from J, leaving 10 bases between them. CDR3 loop: CASSLRAKPYEQYF. CDR3 in DNA: TGTGCCAGCAGCTTAAGGGCTAAACCCTACGAGCAGTACTTC.

This clonotype was counted many times. The J gene is TRBJ2-1, the V gene TRBV4-3, with TRBD2 matching over 12 bases. The CDR3 loop spans 20 amino acids. Germline loops: CDR1 LGHNA, CDR2 YSLEER. The junction had 15 bases not matched to a gene; V was cut back by 4 bases and J by 2 bases. CDR3 loop: CASSLERASGRAAAYNEQFF. In nucleotides, the CDR3 is TGCGCCAGCAGCCTCGAGAGGGCTAGCGGGAGGGCAGCGGCCTACAATGAGCAGTTCTTC.

This clonotype was found many times. V usage is TRBV20-1 and J usage is TRBJ2-7, with D possibly being TRBD2 (5 bases). The CDR3 sequence is 15 residues long. The germline CDR1 and CDR2 sequences are DFQATT and SNEGSKA (reference sequence). For the CDR3, the DNA is TGCAGCCCCTCGTTAGTCTCAAGCGGAGCTTACGAGCAGTACTTC. Amino acids: CSPSLVSSGAYEQYF.

Notes on this clonotype: Given a much more abundant clone one base away, this may be a read error. The chain combines TRBV5-4 with TRBJ2-5; no definite D call. CDR1 and CDR2 from the germline V gene are SGHNT and YYREEE (reference sequence). The CDR3 runs to 13 residues. The ends were cut back, 4 bases at V and 4 bases at J, with 11 bases in the middle. The CDR3 loop reads CASSPRYSETQYF. CDR3 bases: TGTGCCAGCAGCCCGCGGTACTCAGAGACCCAGTACTTC. Full variable domain (remainder filled in from reference TRBV5-4 and TRBJ2-5): ETGVTQSPTHLIKTRGQQVTLRCSSQSGHNTVSWYQQALGQGPQFIFQYYREEENGRGNFPPRFSGLQFPNYSSELNVNALELDDSALYLCASSPRYSETQYFGPGTRLLVL.